This T cell receptor (beta chain) was found in a study of blood T cells in healthy people across ages. The draw of peripheral blood yielded approximately 10 milliliters from each donor. A second PCR of about 6 to 11 cycles used a sample-barcoded 5' primer and a J-beta primer mix. Every single cDNA molecule received a tag from a template-switch adaptor with 12 random nucleotides. TCRdb itself ran the 5' RACE reads through MiXCR, one entry per CDR3 protein. This table has about 1.4 million distinct CDR3 sequences, roughly 60% appearing once. Germline V lookup: CDR1 MGHRA, CDR2 YSYEKL. The V and J ends lost 0 bases and 9 bases, in that order; junction bases with no gene match: 13. The CDR3 consists of 17 residues. This clonotype came up once. Its cognate antigen is unknown. General observations from the study: Per million T cells, TCR beta diversity dropped roughly linearly as age increased. Underestimates were what the diversity estimates from one million T cells were considered to be.

V and J are TRBV4-1 and TRBJ2-4; 8 nucleotides match TRBD2. Material: blood. This TCR was sampled from a man younger than 35 in good health. The DNA for the CDR3 is TGCGCCAGCAGCCAAGATCCGGGGGGGGACATAAGGGGCATTCAGTACTTC. As protein: CASSQDPGGDIRGIQYF.